This T cell receptor (beta chain) was documented in a study of CD8 T cells in ankylosing spondylitis. Study-wide results and limits: One TCR beta motif, made up of seven to nine highly homologous variants, appeared characteristic of ankylosing spondylitis blood. Matched ankylosing spondylitis synovial fluid reportedly showed significant enrichment of disease-linked clones. Earlier studies detected some motif variants in reactive arthritis synovial fluid and blood.

TCRdb processed the 5' RACE reads anew with MiXCR; each CDR3 protein has one entry. The sample has 390,000 or so distinct CDR3 sequences, around 22% seen once. There are a few counts of this clonotype. Antigen: not known. The ends were cut back, 6 bases at V and 8 bases at J, with 19 bases in the middle. The CDR3 loop spans 15 amino acids. Germline lookup yields CDR1 MNHNS and CDR2 SASEGT. The chain employs TRBV6-1 and TRBJ1-4; D not resolved. The sequenced sample was blood, either unsorted or a sorted T cell fraction (not recorded which). This receptor was taken from a male donor with ankylosing spondylitis. CDR3 sequence (DNA): TGTGCCAGCAGCCTGCGGCATTGGGCGGAGGAAAAACTGTTTTTT. It is translated as CASSLRHWAEEKLFF.